A selection of T cell receptor beta chains follows, all from one sample in a study of blood T cell repertoires in COVID-19. Sequenced by immunoSEQ multiplex PCR; TCRdb stores in-frame clones only, minus some. The sample lists about 300,000 clones, approximately 83% occurring once. Sequenced: peripheral blood. The receptors stem from a human donor in a cohort sampled during active COVID-19. The CDR3 runs from the conserved cysteine through the conserved F or W. The D gene is left open where the match is weak. Clone size is stated in some rows and not others, as once, few, many or a class when expanded.

clone_size cdr3_length j_call d_call v_call cdr3_nt cdr3_aa
once 16 TRBJ2-1 TRBD2 TRBV5-1 TGCGCCAGCAGCTGGGGACTAGCGGGATTTTACAATGAGCAGTTCTTC CASSWGLAGFYNEQFF
once 17 TRBJ2-1 - TRBV18 TGTGCCAGCTCACCACAGGATCAGACAGTGGCCTACAATGAGCAGTTCTTC CASSPQDQTVAYNEQFF
- 14 TRBJ2-2 - TRBV2 TGTGCCAGCAGGGGGGCCCAGGATACCGGGGAGCTGTTTTTT CASRGAQDTGELFF
- 19 TRBJ2-3 TRBD2 TRBV15 TGTGCCACCAGCAGACGGAAACCAAATTTAGCGGGAGCAGCAGATACGCAGTATTTT CATSRRKPNLAGAADTQYF
- 14 TRBJ2-2 TRBD1 TRBV27 TGTGCCAGCGGGACGACAGGGTATGACGGGGAGCTGTTTTTT CASGTTGYDGELFF
- 14 TRBJ2-2 TRBD1 TRBV5-1 TGCGCCAGCAGCCTGACAGGGTACCCCGGGGAGCTGTTTTTT CASSLTGYPGELFF
- 18 TRBJ2-3 TRBD1 TRBV11-2 TGTGCCAGCAGCCAAAAATTCACCGGGACAGGGGGTGTTAATACGCAGTATTTT CASSQKFTGTGGVNTQYF
- 16 TRBJ2-2 TRBD2 TRBV5-1 TGCGCCAGCAGCTCTAGCGGGAGGGCTAGTTCCGGGGAGCTGTTTTTT CASSSSGRASSGELFF
few 15 TRBJ2-1 TRBD2 TRBV19 TGTGCCAGTAGTATCCCTAGCGGGAGGGCCAATGAGCAGTTCTTC CASSIPSGRANEQFF
- 13 TRBJ2-1 - TRBV7-2 TGTGCCAGCAGCATCTACGCTTACAATGAGCAGTTCTTC CASSIYAYNEQFF
- 16 TRBJ2-7 TRBD2 TRBV7-9 TGTGCCAGCAGCCCCCGTGAAGCGGGATCGTCATACGAGCAGTACTTC CASSPREAGSSYEQYF
- 13 TRBJ1-2 - TRBV12-3/TRBV12-4 TGTGCCAGCAGTTTCACTGGTAACTATGGCTACACCTTC CASSFTGNYGYTF
- 14 TRBJ2-3 - TRBV7-9 TGTGCCAGCACGAAAACAGGGATCACAGATACGCAGTATTTT CASTKTGITDTQYF
- 12 TRBJ1-2 - TRBV25-1 TGTGCCAGCAGACACGAGGTCCAAGGCTACACCTTC CASRHEVQGYTF
- 15 TRBJ1-2 - TRBV2 TGTGCCACCTCACTCCGGGCCATTAGCGTCAGTGGCTACACCTTC CATSLRAISVSGYTF
- 14 TRBJ2-1 - TRBV2 TGTGCCAGCAGTGGACTAGGTGGTAGAAATGAGCAGTTCTTC CASSGLGGRNEQFF
- 18 TRBJ2-6 TRBD1 TRBV15 TGTGCCACCAGCAGACCAGGGACAGGTATATCTGGGGCCAACGTCCTGACTTTC CATSRPGTGISGANVLTF
- 16 TRBJ2-1 TRBD1 TRBV9 TGTGCCAGCAGCCCTGTAGAGGGGACAGTCCGTAATGAGCAGTTCTTC CASSPVEGTVRNEQFF
- 13 TRBJ2-3 - TRBV7-2 TGTGCCAGCAGCGGGTCTCGGGGTGATACGCAGTATTTT CASSGSRGDTQYF
- 16 TRBJ1-1 - TRBV28 TGTGCCAGCAGTTTTCGGGCAGGGAGACTAGACACTGAAGCTTTCTTT CASSFRAGRLDTEAFF
- 14 TRBJ1-6 TRBD1 TRBV5-1 TGCGCCAGCAGCGCGGGACAGGGCAATTCACCCCTCCACTTT CASSAGQGNSPLHF
- 14 TRBJ1-2 TRBD1 TRBV5-1 TGCGCCAGCAGCTTGGGGGGACAGAACTATGGCTACACCTTC CASSLGGQNYGYTF
- 15 TRBJ1-2 - TRBV6-6 TGTGCCAGCAGTTTAAACGGGGGGCTTGCTTATGGCTACACCTTC CASSLNGGLAYGYTF
- 14 TRBJ2-3 - TRBV3-1/TRBV3-2 TGTGCCAGCAGCCAATCACAGCTTTTAAATACGCAGTATTTT CASSQSQLLNTQYF
- 17 TRBJ2-4 TRBD1 TRBV19 TGTGCCAGTAGTATATTCACAGGGGTCGGGGCCAAAAACATTCAGTACTTC CASSIFTGVGAKNIQYF
- 14 TRBJ1-1 TRBD1 TRBV14 TGTGCCAGCAGCCGACAGGGAACGTACACTGAAGCTTTCTTT CASSRQGTYTEAFF
- 16 TRBJ2-2 - TRBV9 TGTGCCAGCAGCTTGAGTAGCGGACAGAACACCGGGGAGCTGTTTTTT CASSLSSGQNTGELFF
- 13 TRBJ2-1 - TRBV15 TGTGCCACCAGCAGAGACCGAGGCTTTGAGCAGTTCTTC CATSRDRGFEQFF
once 17 TRBJ2-1 - TRBV3-1/TRBV3-2 TGTGCCAGCAGCCAAGTTTTTACAGGGAAACGATACAATGAGCAGTTCTTC CASSQVFTGKRYNEQFF
- 13 TRBJ2-7 TRBD1 TRBV6-5 TGTGCCAGCGGATGGACAGGTCCGTACGAGCAGTACTTC CASGWTGPYEQYF
few 13 TRBJ2-1 - TRBV5-1 TGCGCCAGCAGACCCACAGAGTACAATGAGCAGTTCTTC CASRPTEYNEQFF
once 16 TRBJ2-3 TRBD2 TRBV7-9 TGTGCCAGCAGCTTAACTGGTAGCGGGAGCACAGATACGCAGTATTTT CASSLTGSGSTDTQYF
- 14 TRBJ2-5 TRBD1 TRBV28 TGTGCCAGCAAAGGGGGCAGGGCCGGAGAGACCCAGTACTTC CASKGGRAGETQYF
- 13 TRBJ2-5 - TRBV15 TGTGCCACCACTCAGGGGACCCAAGAGACCCAGTACTTC CATTQGTQETQYF
once 16 TRBJ1-3 - TRBV6-2/TRBV6-3 TGTGCCAGCAGTTACTCTTTAACAGCCTCTGGAAACACCATATATTTT CASSYSLTASGNTIYF
- 16 TRBJ2-1 TRBD1 TRBV13 TGTGCCAGCAGCTCCCCGACAGGGTGGAGTTACAATGAGCAGTTCTTC CASSSPTGWSYNEQFF
- 17 TRBJ2-1 TRBD2 TRBV9 TGTGCCAGCAGCCCCCAGGCCGGGGCTAGCGGGAACAATGAGCAGTTCTTC CASSPQAGASGNNEQFF
- 14 TRBJ2-2 - TRBV3-1/TRBV3-2 TGTGCCAGCAGCCCGGTGACATTTACCGGGGAGCTGTTTTTT CASSPVTFTGELFF
- 13 TRBJ2-3 TRBD1 TRBV28 TGTGCCACCGGGACAGGGGTGCCAGATACGCAGTATTTT CATGTGVPDTQYF
- 13 TRBJ1-1 - TRBV29-1 TGCAGCGTTCGGGACATTGCGAACACTGAAGCTTTCTTT CSVRDIANTEAFF
- 15 TRBJ1-4 - TRBV9 TGTGCCAGCAGCGTAGGGGGCCTCCTCGGGGAAAAACTGTTTTTT CASSVGGLLGEKLFF
once 13 TRBJ2-4 TRBD1 TRBV5-1 TGCGCCAGCAGCTGGGGACAGGGTGACATTCAGTACTTC CASSWGQGDIQYF
- 15 TRBJ2-1 - TRBV24-1 TGTGCCACCAGTGTGGAGGGAGCGGCCTACAATGAGCAGTTCTTC CATSVEGAAYNEQFF
once 16 TRBJ2-1 TRBD2 TRBV7-8 TGTGCCAGCAGCGCCTCCGGGACTATAACCTACAATGAGCAGTTCTTC CASSASGTITYNEQFF
once 15 TRBJ2-5 TRBD2 TRBV9 TGTGCCAGCAGCCAAAATAGCGGGACGCCCGAGACCCAGTACTTC CASSQNSGTPETQYF
- 14 TRBJ1-5 - TRBV6-6 TGTGCCAGCAGTTACATGGCCGATAACCAGCCCCAGCATTTT CASSYMADNQPQHF
- 13 TRBJ1-1 - TRBV28 TGTGCCAGCAGTTTACTGACAGCGGGAGAAGCTTTCTTT CASSLLTAGEAFF
- 13 TRBJ2-5 TRBD2 TRBV7-2 TGTGCCAGCAGGCGGGGGACTGAAGAGACCCAGTACTTC CASRRGTEETQYF